Here is one T cell receptor (beta chain) with its context. This specimen comes from a study of T cells in Graves' hyperthyroidism and ophthalmopathy. The CDR3 regions of TCR beta were amplified from RNA transcripts. Primed by the HTBI set, a first-round RT-PCR was run on the TCR CDR3. TCRdb re-derived calls from the multiplex PCR reads in MiXCR, one entry per CDR3 protein. The sample shows some 440,000 distinct CDR3 sequences, more than 15% of them seen only once. There are 16 residues in the CDR3. The germline CDR1 and CDR2 sequences are SGHTS and YDEGEE. The V end lost 4 bases, the J end lost 7 bases, and 21 bases lay between the germline ends.

The sequence came from a woman younger than 35 with Graves' hyperthyroidism. This chain uses TRBV5-8 with TRBJ1-5; maybe TRBD1 (5 bases). Sequenced sample: blood. The CDR3 DNA sequence: TGTGCCAGCAGCCCACGTATGGGGCCCTTAGGGCAGCCCCAGCATTTT. It specifies CASSPRMGPLGQPQHF.